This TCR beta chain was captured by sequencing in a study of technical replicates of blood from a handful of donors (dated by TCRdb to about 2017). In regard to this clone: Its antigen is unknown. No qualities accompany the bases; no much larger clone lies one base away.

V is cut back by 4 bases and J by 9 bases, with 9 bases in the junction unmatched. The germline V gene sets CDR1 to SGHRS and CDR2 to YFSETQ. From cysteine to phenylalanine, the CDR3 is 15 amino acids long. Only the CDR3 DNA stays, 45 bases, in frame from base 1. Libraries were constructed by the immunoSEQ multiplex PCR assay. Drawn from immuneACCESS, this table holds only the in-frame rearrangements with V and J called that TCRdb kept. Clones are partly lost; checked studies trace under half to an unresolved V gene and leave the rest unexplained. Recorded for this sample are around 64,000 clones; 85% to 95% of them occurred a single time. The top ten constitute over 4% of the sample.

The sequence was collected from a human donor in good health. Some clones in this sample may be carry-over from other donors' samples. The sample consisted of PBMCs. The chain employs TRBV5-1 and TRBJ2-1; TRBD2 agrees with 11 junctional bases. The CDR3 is CASSPVAGGRSEQFF. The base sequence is TGCGCCAGCAGCCCCGTAGCGGGGGGGCGCAGTGAGCAGTTCTTC.